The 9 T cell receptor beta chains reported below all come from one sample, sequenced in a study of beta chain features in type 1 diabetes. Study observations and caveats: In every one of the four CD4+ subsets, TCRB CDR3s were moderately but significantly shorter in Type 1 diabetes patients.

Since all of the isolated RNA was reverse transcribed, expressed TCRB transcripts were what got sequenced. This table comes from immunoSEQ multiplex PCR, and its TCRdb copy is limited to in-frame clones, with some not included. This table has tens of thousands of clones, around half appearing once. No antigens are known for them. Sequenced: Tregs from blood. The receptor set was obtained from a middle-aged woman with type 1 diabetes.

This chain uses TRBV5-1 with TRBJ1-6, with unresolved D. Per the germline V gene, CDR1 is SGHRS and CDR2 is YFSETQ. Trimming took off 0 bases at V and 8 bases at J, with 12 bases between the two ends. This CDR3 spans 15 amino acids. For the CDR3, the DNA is TGCGCCAGCAGCTTGGAGGCCAGAGGCGATTCACCCCTCCACTTT. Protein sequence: CASSLEARGDSPLHF.

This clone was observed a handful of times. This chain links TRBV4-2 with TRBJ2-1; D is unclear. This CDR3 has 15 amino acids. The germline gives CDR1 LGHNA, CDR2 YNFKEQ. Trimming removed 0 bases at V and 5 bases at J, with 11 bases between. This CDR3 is CASSQDLGSNNEQFF. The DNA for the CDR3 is TGTGCCAGCAGCCAAGATCTGGGCAGCAACAATGAGCAGTTCTTC.

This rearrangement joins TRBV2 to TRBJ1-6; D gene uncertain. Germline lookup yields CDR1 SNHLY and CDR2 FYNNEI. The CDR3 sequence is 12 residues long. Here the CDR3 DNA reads TGTTCCACGAGCTCCTATAATTCACCCCTCCACTTT. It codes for CSTSSYNSPLHF.

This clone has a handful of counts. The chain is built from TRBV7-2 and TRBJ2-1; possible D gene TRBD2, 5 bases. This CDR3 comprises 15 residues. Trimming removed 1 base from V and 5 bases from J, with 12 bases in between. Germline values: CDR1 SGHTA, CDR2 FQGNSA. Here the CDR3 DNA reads TGTGCCAGCAGCTTAGTAGAGGGTTGGAACAATGAGCAGTTCTTC. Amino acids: CASSLVEGWNNEQFF.

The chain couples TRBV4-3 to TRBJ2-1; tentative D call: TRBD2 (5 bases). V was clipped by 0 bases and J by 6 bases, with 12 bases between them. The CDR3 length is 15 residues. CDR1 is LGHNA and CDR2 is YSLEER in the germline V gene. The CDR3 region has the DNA TGCGCCAGCAGCCAAGAAGGCCCAGAGGGCAATGAGCAGTTCTTC. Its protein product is CASSQEGPEGNEQFF.

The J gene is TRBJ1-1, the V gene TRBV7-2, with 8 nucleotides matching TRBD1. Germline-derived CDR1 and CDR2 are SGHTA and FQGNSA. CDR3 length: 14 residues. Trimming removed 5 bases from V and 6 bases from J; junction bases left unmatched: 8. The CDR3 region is CASSMDREGPEAFF. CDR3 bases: TGTGCCAGCAGCATGGACAGGGAGGGGCCTGAAGCTTTCTTT.

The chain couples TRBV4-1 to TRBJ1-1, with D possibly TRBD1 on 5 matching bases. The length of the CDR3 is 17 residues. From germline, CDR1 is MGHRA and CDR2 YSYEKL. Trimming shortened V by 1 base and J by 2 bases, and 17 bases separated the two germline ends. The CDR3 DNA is TGCGCCAGCAGCCAAGGTCGCTTACCTACAGGAAACACTGAAGCTTTCTTT. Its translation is CASSQGRLPTGNTEAFF.

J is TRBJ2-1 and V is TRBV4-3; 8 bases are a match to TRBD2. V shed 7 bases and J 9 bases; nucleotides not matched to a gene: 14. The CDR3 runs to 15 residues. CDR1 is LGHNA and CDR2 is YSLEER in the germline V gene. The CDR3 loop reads CASKAWVAGPPEQFF. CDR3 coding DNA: TGCGCCAGCAAAGCCTGGGTAGCGGGGCCTCCTGAGCAGTTCTTC.

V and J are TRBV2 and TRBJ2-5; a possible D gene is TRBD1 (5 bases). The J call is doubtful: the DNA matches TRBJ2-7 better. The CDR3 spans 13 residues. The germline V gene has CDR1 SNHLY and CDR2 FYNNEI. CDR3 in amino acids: CASSEEGFNEQYF. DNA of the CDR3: TGTGCCAGCAGTGAAGAGGGGTTCAACGAGCAGTACTTC.